Listed below are T cell receptor beta chains from one sample, sequenced in a study of T cell responses to AZD1222 COVID-19 vaccine. TCRdb's table, derived via immunoSEQ multiplex PCR, lists solely in-frame clones and lacks some. Of about 96,000 clones in the sample, approximately 90% are singletons; the top ten hold roughly 2.7%. The sample here was peripheral blood, taken on day 0 of AZD1222 vaccination. The source is an adult in good health. Both conserved end residues are part of each CDR3. The D gene is left open where the match is weak. Expanded clones get a size class; other rows say once, few or many, or leave the size out.

j_call | v_call | clone_size | d_call | cdr3_nt | cdr3_aa
TRBJ2-5 | TRBV4-1 | . | TRBD2 | TGCGCCAGCAGCCAAGGAAGCGGGAGTAGGGTCGAGACCCAGTACTTC | CASSQGSGSRVETQYF
TRBJ2-7 | TRBV28 | . | . | TGTGCCAGCAGTTCCGTGTCGGGAAAAGGGTCCTACGAGCAGTACTTC | CASSSVSGKGSYEQYF
TRBJ2-1 | TRBV12-3/TRBV12-4 | . | . | TGTGCCAGCAGTTTAGGTCGTGGGGTCAGCTTGTTCTTC | CASSLGRGVSLFF
TRBJ2-7 | TRBV4-1 | . | TRBD2 | TGCGCCAGCAGCCAAGGACTAGCGGGTCCCTACGAGCAGTACTTC | CASSQGLAGPYEQYF
TRBJ2-3 | TRBV6-7 | . | . | TGTGCCAGCAGTTACTCGATTATCGGGGACAAAGATACGCAGTATTTT | CASSYSIIGDKDTQYF
TRBJ2-7 | TRBV18 | . | . | TGTGCCAGCTCACCCGACAGCTCCTACGAGCAGTACTTC | CASSPDSSYEQYF
TRBJ2-7 | TRBV3-1/TRBV3-2 | . | . | TGTGCCAGCAGCCAGGGGCGGTACGAGCAGTACTTC | CASSQGRYEQYF
TRBJ1-2 | TRBV28 | . | . | TGTGCCAGCAAGACCGGGAGCTCGTATGGCTACACCTTC | CASKTGSSYGYTF
TRBJ1-1 | TRBV15 | . | TRBD1 | TGTGCCACCAGCAGAGCGACAGGGACGTACACTGAAGCTTTCTTT | CATSRATGTYTEAFF
TRBJ1-2 | TRBV28 | . | . | TGTGCCAGCAGTTTTGGTGGGGCCAATGGCTACACCTTC | CASSFGGANGYTF
TRBJ2-1 | TRBV7-3 | once | . | TGTGCCAGCAGCTTAAACTCGTGGAGTAATGAGCAGTTCTTC | CASSLNSWSNEQFF
TRBJ1-1 | TRBV12-3/TRBV12-4 | . | . | TGTGCCAGCAGTTTTGGGACGTACACTGAAGCTTTCTTT | CASSFGTYTEAFF
TRBJ2-2 | TRBV5-4 | . | TRBD2 | TGTGCCAGCAGCTTCGGGACTAGCAGAGAATTTAACACCGGGGAGCTGTTTTTT | CASSFGTSREFNTGELFF
TRBJ2-7 | TRBV5-6 | . | . | TGTGCCAGCAGCACTCGGGGACAATTTTACGAGCAGTACTTC | CASSTRGQFYEQYF
TRBJ2-7 | TRBV2 | . | . | TGTGCCAGCAGTGAGCGGACGCCTTCTTACGAGCAGTACTTC | CASSERTPSYEQYF
TRBJ2-7 | TRBV6-5 | . | . | TGTGCCAGCAGTTCGCGACAGAAGTCCTACGAGCAGTACTTC | CASSSRQKSYEQYF
TRBJ1-1 | TRBV6-5 | . | . | TGTGCCAGCAGTTACAGACAGTTGTTGAACACTGAAGCTTTCTTT | CASSYRQLLNTEAFF